This T cell receptor beta chain was observed in a study of T cell responses to AZD1222 COVID-19 vaccine. The study, taken as a whole, reports: CD4 TCRs associated with vaccination spanned spike, dominating at 160-218 and 743-854.

The CDR3 runs to 15 residues. The V and J ends lost 2 bases and 4 bases respectively, with 12 bases between them. Germline-derived CDR1 and CDR2 are LGHNA and YNFKEQ. Comment on this clone: The antigen remains unidentified.

Clones were sequenced by immunoSEQ multiplex PCR, and TCRdb holds only the in-frame ones, with some missing. The data contain more than 85,000 clones, more than 75% of them singletons. This rearrangement joins TRBV4-2 to TRBJ2-1; possible D gene TRBD2, 5 bases. The receptor's source is an adult in good health. Sequenced here: peripheral blood, sampled on day 0 of AZD1222 vaccination. The DNA of the CDR3 is TGTGCCAGCAGCCAATCTCGGGGATTATACAATGAGCAGTTCTTC. This gives the protein CASSQSRGLYNEQFF.